This T cell receptor beta chain was found in a study of siplizumab effects on memory and regulatory T cells. CDR3 length: 15 amino acids. V trimming: 0 bases; J trimming: 1 base; junction bases outside the gene matches: 2. CDR1 MNHEY and CDR2 SVGAGI come from the germline V gene. Here immunoSEQ multiplex PCR was the method, and the copy in TCRdb shows in-frame clones only, minus some. The data contain approximately 68,000 clones, about 90% of them singletons. The gene calls are TRBV6-5 and TRBJ2-7; TRBD2 agrees at 8 bases. Source material: CD8+ T cells sorted from blood. This receptor was obtained from a human donor in good health. Here the CDR3 reads CASSYSTSGSYEQYF. The DNA for the CDR3 is TGTGCCAGCAGTTACTCTACTAGCGGATCCTACGAGCAGTACTTC.